The clone carrying this TCR beta chain showed up just once. Its target is unknown. Researchers amplified the TCR beta CDR3 regions from RNA transcripts. TCR CDR3 regions were first amplified by RT-PCR with HTBI primers. TCRdb processed the multiplex PCR reads anew with MiXCR; each CDR3 protein has one entry. The repertoire holds nearly 750,000 distinct CDR3 sequences, with about a third as singletons. These data come from a study of T cells in Graves' hyperthyroidism and ophthalmopathy. The CDR3 covers 16 residues. V lost 3 bases and J 0 bases, leaving 15 bases between the germline ends. Germline V gene data show CDR1 as ENHRY and CDR2 as SYGVKD. The study, taken as a whole, reports: Model output signaled ophthalmopathy a median about 6.3 months ahead of onset.

The TCR originated in a woman aged 40 to 50 with Graves' hyperthyroidism. The sequencing input was blood. The rearrangement links TRBV10-3 to TRBJ2-7, with D maybe TRBD1 (5 bases). In DNA form, the CDR3 reads TGTGCCATCAGTGACGATTACAGGAGCCGCTCCTACGAGCAGTACTTC. Its protein product is CAISDDYRSRSYEQYF.